Listed below are T cell receptor beta chains from one sample, sequenced in a study of CD8+CD57+ T cells in acquired aplastic anemia. TCRdb reanalysed the reads using MiXCR and keeps one entry per CDR3 protein. The repertoire has roughly 300,000 distinct CDR3 sequences, 45% to 65% of them found once; the top ten carry around 7.6%. Sequencing was done on a sample of sorted CD4+, CD8+, or CD8+CD57+ T cells (not recorded which) from PBMCs. The receptor set was obtained from a human donor with severe aplastic anemia or a healthy control (not recorded which). Both conserved end residues are part of each CDR3. The D gene is left open where the match is weak. Clone size is stated in some rows and not others, as once, few, many or a class when expanded.

TRBJ1-5,TRBD1,TRBV10-3,many,CAIGGREQGDQPQHF,TGTGCCATCGGGGGTAGGGAACAGGGGGATCAGCCCCAGCATTTT
TRBJ2-7,TRBD1,TRBV7-8,once,CASSADRGGYHEQYF,TGTGCCAGCAGCGCCGACAGGGGAGGTTATCACGAGCAGTACTTC
TRBJ1-1,.,TRBV7-9,once,CASSPLLRQSTEAFF,TGTGCCAGCAGCCCTCTCTTGAGACAGAGCACTGAAGCTTTCTTT
TRBJ2-7,.,TRBV5-1,many,CASSLPRQGLSYEQYF,TGCGCCAGCAGCCTCCCGAGACAAGGGCTTTCCTACGAGCAGTACTTC
TRBJ1-1,.,TRBV7-2,.,CASNVWGMNTEAFF,TGTGCCAGCAATGTGTGGGGTATGAACACTGAAGCTTTCTTT
TRBJ2-3,.,TRBV2,once,CATSDTGRGSTDTQYF,TGTGCCACCAGTGATACCGGAAGGGGCAGCACAGATACGCAGTATTTT
TRBJ2-7,.,TRBV6-5,.,CASSHGTRYEQYF,TGTGCCAGCAGTCACGGGACACGGTACGAGCAGTACTTC
TRBJ2-5,TRBD1,TRBV24-1,.,CATSDLPRGTGGGETQYF,TGTGCCACCAGTGATCTACCCAGAGGGACAGGGGGCGGAGAGACCCAGTACTTC
TRBJ2-2,TRBD2,TRBV7-3,.,CASSLKGRTSGGFTGELFF,TGTGCCAGCAGCTTAAAGGGGAGGACTAGCGGGGGATTCACCGGGGAGCTGTTTTTT
TRBJ2-5,.,TRBV15,.,CATRSEEETQYF,TGTGCCACCAGGAGCGAGGAAGAGACCCAGTACTTC
TRBJ1-4,.,TRBV12-3/TRBV12-4,.,CASSEQTTLEKLFF,TGTGCCAGCAGTGAACAGACGACTCTTGAAAAACTGTTTTTT
TRBJ1-2,.,TRBV19,.,CASRPAPHYGYTF,TGTGCCAGTAGGCCCGCACCACACTATGGCTACACCTTC
TRBJ1-2,.,TRBV12-3/TRBV12-4,many,CASSRAYGYTF,TGTGCCAGCAGTCGGGCCTATGGCTACACCTTC
TRBJ2-7,.,TRBV14,few,CASSQDGNTYEQYF,TGTGCCAGCAGCCAAGATGGCAATACCTACGAGCAGTACTTC
TRBJ1-1,.,TRBV15,.,CATSRIAGSEAFF,TGTGCCACCAGCCGGATCGCGGGGTCTGAAGCTTTCTTT
TRBJ2-5,.,TRBV24-1,.,CATGRQGGQETQYF,TGTGCCACCGGGCGACAGGGAGGCCAAGAGACCCAGTACTTC